Listed below are T cell receptor beta chains from one sample, sequenced in a study of blood T cell repertoires in COVID-19. Produced via immunoSEQ multiplex PCR; TCRdb's table is partial and in-frame only. The data contain 400,000 to 550,000 clones, about 85% of them singletons. The sequencing input was PBMCs or T cells enriched from blood (not recorded which). These receptors were obtained from a woman between 18 and 29 years old with acute COVID-19. The CDR3 runs from the conserved cysteine through the conserved F or W. The D gene is left open where the match is weak. Only some rows state a clone size, as once, few, many or a class for expanded clones.

CDR3	DNA	V	D	size	length	J
CSVDEGFGRYNEQFF	TGCAGCGTTGACGAGGGATTCGGTAGGTACAATGAGCAGTTCTTC	TRBV29-1	NA	NA	15	TRBJ2-1
CASIGTVTGGQPQHF	TGTGCCAGTATCGGGACCGTTACGGGGGGTCAGCCCCAGCATTTT	TRBV19	NA	NA	15	TRBJ1-5
CASSRVRQADEQYF	TGTGCCAGCAGCCGCGTTCGGCAGGCCGACGAGCAGTACTTC	TRBV7-9	NA	NA	14	TRBJ2-7
CASSWTGPSEAFF	TGTGCCAGCAGCTGGACAGGACCCTCTGAAGCTTTCTTT	TRBV7-2	TRBD1	few	13	TRBJ1-1
CASSPTEFYGYTF	TGTGCCAGTAGTCCTACAGAGTTCTATGGCTACACCTTC	TRBV19	NA	NA	13	TRBJ1-2
CASSLLGGVEGPQHF	TGTGCCAGCAGCTTACTCGGCGGCGTCGAAGGGCCCCAGCATTTT	TRBV7-9	NA	NA	15	TRBJ1-5
CATRPVGETQYF	TGTGCCACCAGGCCGGTTGGAGAGACCCAGTACTTC	TRBV2	NA	NA	12	TRBJ2-5
CASSSGPSTEAFF	TGTGCCAGCAGTTCTGGGCCCTCCACTGAAGCTTTCTTT	TRBV12-3/TRBV12-4	NA	once	13	TRBJ1-1
CASSTGLSGNTIYF	TGCGCCAGCAGCACGGGACTTTCTGGAAACACCATATATTTT	TRBV5-1	NA	NA	14	TRBJ1-3
CASSGTRTSGVGTDTQYF	TGTGCCAGCAGCGGAACCCGGACTAGCGGGGTAGGAACAGATACGCAGTATTTT	TRBV9	TRBD2	NA	18	TRBJ2-3
CASRPSGVAGELFF	TGTGCCAGTAGGCCTTCAGGGGTGGCCGGGGAGCTGTTTTTT	TRBV19	NA	NA	14	TRBJ2-2
CSVERGMNTEAFF	TGCAGCGTTGAAAGGGGCATGAACACTGAAGCTTTCTTT	TRBV29-1	NA	once	13	TRBJ1-1
CASSQTRNGAYEQYF	TGTGCCAGCAGCCAGACTAGAAACGGGGCCTACGAGCAGTACTTC	TRBV3-1/TRBV3-2	NA	NA	15	TRBJ2-7
CASSLWAGGGVETQYF	TGTGCCAGCAGTTTATGGGCAGGAGGAGGGGTAGAGACCCAGTACTTC	TRBV27	NA	NA	16	TRBJ2-5
CASSSTSGSTDTQYF	TGTGCCAGCAGTTCTACTAGCGGGAGCACAGATACGCAGTATTTT	TRBV28	TRBD2	NA	15	TRBJ2-3
CASSGQNQPQHF	TGTGCCAGCAGCGGACAGAATCAGCCCCAGCATTTT	TRBV3-1/TRBV3-2	NA	NA	12	TRBJ1-5
CASSLAGGVYNEQFF	TGTGCCAGCAGCTTAGCGGGGGGGGTTTACAATGAGCAGTTCTTC	TRBV7-2	TRBD2	NA	15	TRBJ2-1
CASSSRTSGSSYEQYF	TGTGCCAGTAGTAGCCGTACTAGCGGGAGCTCGTACGAGCAGTACTTC	TRBV19	TRBD2	NA	16	TRBJ2-7
CASSYALGTGRSPLHF	TGTGCCAGCAGTTACGCCTTGGGAACAGGTCGATCACCCCTCCACTTT	TRBV6-5	NA	NA	16	TRBJ1-6
CASSFGGDEQFF	TGTGCCAGCAGCTTCGGAGGCGATGAGCAGTTCTTC	TRBV5-8	NA	NA	12	TRBJ2-1
CASSLGGRLVGEQFF	TGTGCCAGCAGCTTAGGTGGCCGACTAGTCGGTGAGCAGTTCTTC	TRBV11-3	NA	NA	15	TRBJ2-1
CASSLGDSYEQYF	TGTGCCAGCAGCTTAGGAGACTCCTACGAGCAGTACTTC	TRBV11-2	NA	NA	13	TRBJ2-7
CASSELADVYGYTF	TGTGCCAGCAGTGAATTGGCAGATGTCTATGGCTACACCTTC	TRBV25-1	NA	NA	14	TRBJ1-2
CASSPATGNNYEQYF	TGCGCCAGCAGCCCAGCGACAGGGAATAACTACGAGCAGTACTTC	TRBV5-1	TRBD1	NA	15	TRBJ2-7
CASSPSGKISEQYF	TGTGCCAGCAGCCCCAGCGGGAAGATTTCCGAGCAGTACTTC	TRBV28	TRBD2	NA	14	TRBJ2-7
CSVETRYGYTF	TGCAGCGTCGAAACACGATATGGCTACACCTTC	TRBV29-1	NA	NA	11	TRBJ1-2
CASSDFMNTEAFF	TGTGCCAGTTCGGACTTTATGAACACTGAAGCTTTCTTT	TRBV27	NA	NA	13	TRBJ1-1
CASSSSRTTGELFF	TGTGCCAGCTCGTCTAGCCGAACCACCGGGGAGCTGTTTTTT	TRBV6-5	NA	NA	14	TRBJ2-2